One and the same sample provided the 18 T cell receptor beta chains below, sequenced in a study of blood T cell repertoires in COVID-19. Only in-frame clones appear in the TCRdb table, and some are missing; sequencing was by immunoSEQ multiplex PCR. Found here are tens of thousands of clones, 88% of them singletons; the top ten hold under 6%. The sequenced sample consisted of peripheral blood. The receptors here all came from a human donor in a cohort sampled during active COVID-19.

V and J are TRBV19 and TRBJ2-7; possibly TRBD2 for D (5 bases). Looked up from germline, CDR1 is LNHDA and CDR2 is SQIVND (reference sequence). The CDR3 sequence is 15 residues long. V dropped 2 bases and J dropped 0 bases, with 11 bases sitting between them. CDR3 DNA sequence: TGTGCCAGTAGTATAATCGGGGATTTCTCCTACGAGCAGTACTTC. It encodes CASSIIGDFSYEQYF.

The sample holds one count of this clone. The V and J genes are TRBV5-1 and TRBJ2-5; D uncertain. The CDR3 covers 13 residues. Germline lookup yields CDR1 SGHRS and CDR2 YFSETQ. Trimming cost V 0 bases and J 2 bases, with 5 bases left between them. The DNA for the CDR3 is TGCGCCAGCAGCTTGGACATACAAGAGACCCAGTACTTC. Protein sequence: CASSLDIQETQYF.

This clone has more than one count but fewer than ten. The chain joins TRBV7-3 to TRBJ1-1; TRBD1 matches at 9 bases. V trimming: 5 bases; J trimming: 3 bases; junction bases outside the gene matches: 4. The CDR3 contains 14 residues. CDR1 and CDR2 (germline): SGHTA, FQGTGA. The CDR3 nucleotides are TGTGCCAGCAGCACCGGACAGGGGTACACTGAAGCTTTCTTT. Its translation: CASSTGQGYTEAFF.

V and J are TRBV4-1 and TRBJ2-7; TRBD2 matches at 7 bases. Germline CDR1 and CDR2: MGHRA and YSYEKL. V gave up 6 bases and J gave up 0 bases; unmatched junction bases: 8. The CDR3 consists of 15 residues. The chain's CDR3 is CASRSIGGSSYEQYF. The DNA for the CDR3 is TGCGCCAGCAGATCCATCGGGGGGAGCTCCTACGAGCAGTACTTC.

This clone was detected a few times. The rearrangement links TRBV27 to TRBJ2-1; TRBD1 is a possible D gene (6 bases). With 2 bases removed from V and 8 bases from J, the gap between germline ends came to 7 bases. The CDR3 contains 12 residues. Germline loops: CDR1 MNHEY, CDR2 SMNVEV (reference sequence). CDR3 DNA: TGTGCCAGCAGTTTAAGGGGGTATGAGCAGTTCTTC. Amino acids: CASSLRGYEQFF.

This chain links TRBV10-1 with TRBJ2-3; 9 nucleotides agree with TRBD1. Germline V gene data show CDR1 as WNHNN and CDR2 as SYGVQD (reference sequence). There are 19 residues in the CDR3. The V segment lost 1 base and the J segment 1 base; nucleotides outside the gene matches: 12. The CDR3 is CASSELGTGTQKGTDTQYF. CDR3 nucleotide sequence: TGCGCCAGCAGTGAGTTGGGGACAGGGACTCAAAAGGGCACAGATACGCAGTATTTT.

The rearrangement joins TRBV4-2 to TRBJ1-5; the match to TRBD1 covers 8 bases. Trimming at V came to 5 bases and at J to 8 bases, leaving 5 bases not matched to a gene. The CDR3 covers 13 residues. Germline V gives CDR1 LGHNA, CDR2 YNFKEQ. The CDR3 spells CASSSTGDEPQHF. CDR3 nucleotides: TGTGCCAGCAGCTCGACAGGGGATGAGCCCCAGCATTTT.

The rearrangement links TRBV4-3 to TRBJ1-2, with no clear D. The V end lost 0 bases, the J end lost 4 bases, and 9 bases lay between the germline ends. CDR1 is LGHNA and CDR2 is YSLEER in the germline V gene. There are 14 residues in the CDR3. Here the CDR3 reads CASSQDFTGYGYTF. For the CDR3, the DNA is TGCGCCAGCAGCCAAGATTTTACGGGCTATGGCTACACCTTC.

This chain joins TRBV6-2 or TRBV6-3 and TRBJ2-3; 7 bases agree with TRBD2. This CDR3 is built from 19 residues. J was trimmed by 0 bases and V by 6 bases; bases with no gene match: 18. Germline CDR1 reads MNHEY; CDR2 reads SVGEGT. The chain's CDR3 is CASSPTWVPLAVSTDTQYF. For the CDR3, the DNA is TGTGCCAGCAGCCCTACCTGGGTACCCCTAGCGGTGAGCACAGATACGCAGTATTTT.

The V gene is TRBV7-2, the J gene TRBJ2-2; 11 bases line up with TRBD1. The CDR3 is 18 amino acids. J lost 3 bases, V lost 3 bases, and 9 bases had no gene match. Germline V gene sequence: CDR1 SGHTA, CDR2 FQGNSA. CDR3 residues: CASSFPGTGGIYTGELFF. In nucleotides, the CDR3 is TGTGCCAGCAGCTTCCCGGGGACAGGGGGGATCTACACCGGGGAGCTGTTTTTT.

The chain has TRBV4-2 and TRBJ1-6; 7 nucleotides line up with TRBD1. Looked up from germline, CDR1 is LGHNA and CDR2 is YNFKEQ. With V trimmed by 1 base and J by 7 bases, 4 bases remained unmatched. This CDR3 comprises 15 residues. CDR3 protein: CASSQGGGRNSPLHF. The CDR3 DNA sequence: TGTGCCAGCAGCCAAGGAGGGGGCAGAAATTCACCCCTCCACTTT.

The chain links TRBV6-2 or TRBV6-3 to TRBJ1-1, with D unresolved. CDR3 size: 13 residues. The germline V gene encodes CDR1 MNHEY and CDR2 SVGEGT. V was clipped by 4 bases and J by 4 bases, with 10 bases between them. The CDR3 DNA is TGTGCCAGCAGTTCATCCAGACTCACTGAAGCTTTCTTT. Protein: CASSSSRLTEAFF.

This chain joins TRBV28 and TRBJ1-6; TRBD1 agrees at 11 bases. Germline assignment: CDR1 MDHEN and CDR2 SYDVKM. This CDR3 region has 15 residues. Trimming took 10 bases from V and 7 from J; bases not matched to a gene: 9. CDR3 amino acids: CATQGTGGENSPLHF. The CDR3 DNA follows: TGTGCCACTCAGGGGACAGGGGGTGAGAATTCACCCCTCCACTTT.

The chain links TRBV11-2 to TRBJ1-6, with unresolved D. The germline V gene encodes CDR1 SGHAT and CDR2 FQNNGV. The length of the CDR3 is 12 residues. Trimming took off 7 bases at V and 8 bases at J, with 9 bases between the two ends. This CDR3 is CASNFDYSPLHF. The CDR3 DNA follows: TGTGCCAGCAACTTTGACTATTCACCCCTCCACTTT.

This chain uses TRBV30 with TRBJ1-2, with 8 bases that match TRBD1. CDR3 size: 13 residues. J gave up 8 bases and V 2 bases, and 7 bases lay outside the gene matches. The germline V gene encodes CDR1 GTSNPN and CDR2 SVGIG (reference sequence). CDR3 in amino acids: CAWSPDRVQGYTF. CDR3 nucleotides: TGTGCCTGGAGTCCGGACAGGGTGCAAGGCTACACCTTC.

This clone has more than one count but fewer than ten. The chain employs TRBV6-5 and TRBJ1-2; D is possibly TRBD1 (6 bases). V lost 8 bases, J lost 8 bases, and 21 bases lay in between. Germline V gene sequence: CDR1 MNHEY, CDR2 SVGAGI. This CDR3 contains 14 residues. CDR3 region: CASGGTQGPWGYTF. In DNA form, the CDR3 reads TGTGCCAGCGGGGGAACACAGGGCCCGTGGGGCTACACCTTC.

The CDR3, as DNA: TGTGCCAGCTCACCCGTTCAAGGGGGTGAGCAGTTCTTC. Its protein product is CASSPVQGGEQFF. The V gene is TRBV18, the J gene TRBJ2-1; D perhaps matches TRBD1 (6 bases). The V end was cut by 3 bases, the J end by 9 bases, with 12 bases between. The germline V gene has CDR1 KGHSH and CDR2 LQKENI. The CDR3 is 13 amino acids.

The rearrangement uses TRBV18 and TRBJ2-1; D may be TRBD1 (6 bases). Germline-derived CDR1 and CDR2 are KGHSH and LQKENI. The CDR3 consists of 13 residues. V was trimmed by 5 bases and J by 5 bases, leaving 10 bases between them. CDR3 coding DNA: TGTGCCAGCTCATCCAGGGGAGACAATGAGCAGTTCTTC. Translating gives CASSSRGDNEQFF.